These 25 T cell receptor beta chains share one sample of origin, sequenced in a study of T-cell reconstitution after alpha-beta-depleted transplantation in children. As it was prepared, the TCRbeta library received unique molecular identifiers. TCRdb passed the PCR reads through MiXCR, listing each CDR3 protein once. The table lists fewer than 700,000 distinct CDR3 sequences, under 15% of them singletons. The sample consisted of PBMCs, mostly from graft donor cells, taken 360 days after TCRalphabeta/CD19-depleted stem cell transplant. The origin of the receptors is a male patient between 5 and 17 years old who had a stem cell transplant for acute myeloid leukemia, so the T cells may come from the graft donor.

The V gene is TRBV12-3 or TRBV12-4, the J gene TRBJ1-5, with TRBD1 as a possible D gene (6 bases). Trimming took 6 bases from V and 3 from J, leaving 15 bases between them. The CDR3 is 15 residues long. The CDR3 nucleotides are TGTGCCAGCAGCCCTGGGGGGGCCCTCAATCAGCCCCAGCATTTT. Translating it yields CASSPGGALNQPQHF.

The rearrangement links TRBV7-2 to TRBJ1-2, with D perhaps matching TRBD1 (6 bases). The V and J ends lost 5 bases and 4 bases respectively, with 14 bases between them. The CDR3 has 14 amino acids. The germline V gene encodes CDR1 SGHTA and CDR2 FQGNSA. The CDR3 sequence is CASSRTDGFYGYTF. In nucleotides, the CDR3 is TGTGCCAGCAGCCGGACAGACGGTTTCTATGGCTACACCTTC.

The CDR3: CASSQVPGKETQYF. CDR3 in DNA: TGCGCCAGCAGCCAAGTTCCAGGGAAGGAGACCCAGTACTTC. V gene TRBV4-3 combines with J gene TRBJ2-5; a possible D gene is TRBD1 (5 bases). V was shortened by 1 base and J by 5 bases, with 11 bases between the two germline ends. This CDR3 is built from 14 residues. Germline V CDR1 and CDR2: LGHNA, YSLEER.

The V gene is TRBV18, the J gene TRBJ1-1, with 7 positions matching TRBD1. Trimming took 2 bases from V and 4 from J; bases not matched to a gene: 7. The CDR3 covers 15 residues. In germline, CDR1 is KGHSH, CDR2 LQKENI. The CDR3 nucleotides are TGTGCCAGCTCACCATTCGGATCAGGGGGCACTGAAGCTTTCTTT. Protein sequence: CASSPFGSGGTEAFF.

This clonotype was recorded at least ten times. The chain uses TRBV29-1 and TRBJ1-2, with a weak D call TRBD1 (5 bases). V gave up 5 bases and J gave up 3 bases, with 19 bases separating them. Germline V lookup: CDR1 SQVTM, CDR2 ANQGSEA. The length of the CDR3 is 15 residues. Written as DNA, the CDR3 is TGCAGCGTTCTTATTCCCGCGACAGCAGACTATGGCTACACCTTC. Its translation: CSVLIPATADYGYTF.

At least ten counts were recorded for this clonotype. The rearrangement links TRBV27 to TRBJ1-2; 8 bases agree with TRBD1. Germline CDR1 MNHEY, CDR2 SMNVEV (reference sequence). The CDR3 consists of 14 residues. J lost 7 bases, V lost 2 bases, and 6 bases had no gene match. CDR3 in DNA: TGTGCCAGCAGTTTAAGGCAGGGGGCGAGTGGCTACACCTTC. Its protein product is CASSLRQGASGYTF.

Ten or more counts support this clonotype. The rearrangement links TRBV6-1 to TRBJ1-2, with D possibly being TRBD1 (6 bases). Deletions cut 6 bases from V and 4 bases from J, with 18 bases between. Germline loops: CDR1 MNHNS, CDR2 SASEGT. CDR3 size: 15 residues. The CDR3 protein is CASSPVAGDFYGYTF. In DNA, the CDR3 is TGTGCCAGCAGCCCCGTTGCAGGGGACTTCTATGGCTACACCTTC.

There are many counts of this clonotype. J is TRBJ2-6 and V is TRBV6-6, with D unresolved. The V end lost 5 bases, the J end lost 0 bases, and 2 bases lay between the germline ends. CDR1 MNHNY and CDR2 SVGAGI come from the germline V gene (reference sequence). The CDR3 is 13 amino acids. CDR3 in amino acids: CASSLSGANVLTF. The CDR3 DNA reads TGTGCCAGCAGTCTCTCTGGGGCCAACGTCCTGACTTTC.

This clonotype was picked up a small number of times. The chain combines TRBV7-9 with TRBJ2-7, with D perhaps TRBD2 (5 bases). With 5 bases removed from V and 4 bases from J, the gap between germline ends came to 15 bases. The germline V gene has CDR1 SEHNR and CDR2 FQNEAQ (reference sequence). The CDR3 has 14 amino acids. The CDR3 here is CASSLIRGRYEQYF. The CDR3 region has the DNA TGTGCCAGCAGCCTAATCCGGGGAAGATACGAGCAGTACTTC.

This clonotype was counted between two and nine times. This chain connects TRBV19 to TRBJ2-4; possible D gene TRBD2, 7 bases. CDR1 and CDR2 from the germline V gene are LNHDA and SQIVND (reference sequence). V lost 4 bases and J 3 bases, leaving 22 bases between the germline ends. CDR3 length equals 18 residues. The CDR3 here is CASSTTGGDRSVKNIQYF. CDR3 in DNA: TGTGCCAGTAGTACTACGGGAGGAGACAGGTCCGTCAAAAACATTCAGTACTTC.

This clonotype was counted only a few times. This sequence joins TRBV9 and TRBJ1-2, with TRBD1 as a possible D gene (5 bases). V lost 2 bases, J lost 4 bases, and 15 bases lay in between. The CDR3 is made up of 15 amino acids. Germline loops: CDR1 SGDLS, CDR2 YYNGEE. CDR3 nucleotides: TGTGCCAGCAGCGTCCCAGGGCAGGGAGGCTATGGCTACACCTTC. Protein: CASSVPGQGGYGYTF.

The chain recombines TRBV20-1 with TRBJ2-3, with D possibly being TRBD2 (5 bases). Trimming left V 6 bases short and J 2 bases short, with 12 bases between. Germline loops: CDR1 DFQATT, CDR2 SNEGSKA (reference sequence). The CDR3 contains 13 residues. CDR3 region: CSAVAGYTDTQYF. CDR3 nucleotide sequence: TGCAGTGCCGTGGCGGGTTACACAGATACGCAGTATTTT.

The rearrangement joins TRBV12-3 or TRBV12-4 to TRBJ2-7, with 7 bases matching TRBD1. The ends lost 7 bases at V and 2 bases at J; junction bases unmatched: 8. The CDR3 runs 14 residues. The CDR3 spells CASTSGTVAYEQYF. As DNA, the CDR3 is TGTGCCAGCACTTCCGGGACAGTGGCCTACGAGCAGTACTTC.

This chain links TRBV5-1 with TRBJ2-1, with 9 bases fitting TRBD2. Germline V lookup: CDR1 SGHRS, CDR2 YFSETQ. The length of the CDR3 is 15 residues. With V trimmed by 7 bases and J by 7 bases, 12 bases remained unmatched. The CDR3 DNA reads TGCGCCAGCCAACCGACGGGACTAGCTGTGAATGAGCAGTTCTTC. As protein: CASQPTGLAVNEQFF.

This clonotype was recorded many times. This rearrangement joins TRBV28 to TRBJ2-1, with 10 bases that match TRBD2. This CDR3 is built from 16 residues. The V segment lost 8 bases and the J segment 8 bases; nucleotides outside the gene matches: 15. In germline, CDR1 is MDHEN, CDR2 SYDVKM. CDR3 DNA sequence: TGTGCCAGCTCCCCACCCCCTCTAGCGGGAGTCGATGAGCAGTTCTTC. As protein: CASSPPPLAGVDEQFF.

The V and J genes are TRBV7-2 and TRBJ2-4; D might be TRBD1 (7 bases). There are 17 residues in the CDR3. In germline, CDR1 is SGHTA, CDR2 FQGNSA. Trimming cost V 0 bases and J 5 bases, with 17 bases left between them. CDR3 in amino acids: CASSLAGSGGWENIQYF. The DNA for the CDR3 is TGTGCCAGCAGCTTAGCGGGGTCAGGGGGGTGGGAAAACATTCAGTACTTC.

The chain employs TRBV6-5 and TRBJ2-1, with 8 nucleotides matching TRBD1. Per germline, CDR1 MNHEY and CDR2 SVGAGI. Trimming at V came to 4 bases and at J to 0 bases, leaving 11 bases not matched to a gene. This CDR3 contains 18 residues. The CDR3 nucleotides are TGTGCCAGCAGTTTTGGACAGGGTAGCGGCATCTCCTACAATGAGCAGTTCTTC. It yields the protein CASSFGQGSGISYNEQFF.

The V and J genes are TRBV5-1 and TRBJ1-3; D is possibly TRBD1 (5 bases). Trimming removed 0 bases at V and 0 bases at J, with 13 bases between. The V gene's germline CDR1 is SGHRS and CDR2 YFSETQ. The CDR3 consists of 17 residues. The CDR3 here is CASSLGAGWDSGNTIYF. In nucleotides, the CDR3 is TGCGCCAGCAGCTTGGGAGCAGGGTGGGACTCTGGAAACACCATATATTTT.

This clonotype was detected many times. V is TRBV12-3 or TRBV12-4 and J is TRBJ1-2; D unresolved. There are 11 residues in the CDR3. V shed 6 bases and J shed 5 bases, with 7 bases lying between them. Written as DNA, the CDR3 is TGTGCCAGCAGCCCTAGTTATGGCTACACCTTC. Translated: CASSPSYGYTF.

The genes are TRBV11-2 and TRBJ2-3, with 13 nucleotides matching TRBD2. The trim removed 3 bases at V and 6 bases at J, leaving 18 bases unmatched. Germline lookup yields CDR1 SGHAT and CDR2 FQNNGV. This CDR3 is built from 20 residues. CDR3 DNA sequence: TGTGCCAGCAGCTTGGACCAATGGGCCGGGACTAGCGGGATGGAGGATACGCAGTATTTT. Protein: CASSLDQWAGTSGMEDTQYF.

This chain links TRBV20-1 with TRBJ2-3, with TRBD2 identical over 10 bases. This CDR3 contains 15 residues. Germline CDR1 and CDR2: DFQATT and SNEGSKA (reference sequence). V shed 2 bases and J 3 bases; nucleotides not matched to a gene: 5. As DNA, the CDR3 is TGCAGTGCTAGATGGCTAGCGGGAGTAACAGATACGCAGTATTTT. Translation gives CSARWLAGVTDTQYF.

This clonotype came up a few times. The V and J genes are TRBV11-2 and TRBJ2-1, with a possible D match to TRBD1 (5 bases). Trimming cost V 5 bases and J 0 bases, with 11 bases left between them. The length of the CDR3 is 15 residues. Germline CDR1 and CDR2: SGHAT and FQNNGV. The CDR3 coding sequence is TGTGCCAGCAGCCTCAGGGCCGACTCCTACAATGAGCAGTTCTTC. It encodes CASSLRADSYNEQFF.

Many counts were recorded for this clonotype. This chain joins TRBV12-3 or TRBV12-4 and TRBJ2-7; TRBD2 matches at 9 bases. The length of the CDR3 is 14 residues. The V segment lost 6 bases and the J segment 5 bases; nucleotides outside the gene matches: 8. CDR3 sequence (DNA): TGTGCCAGCAGCGGAGGTAGCGGGAGCCACGAGCAGTACTTC. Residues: CASSGGSGSHEQYF.

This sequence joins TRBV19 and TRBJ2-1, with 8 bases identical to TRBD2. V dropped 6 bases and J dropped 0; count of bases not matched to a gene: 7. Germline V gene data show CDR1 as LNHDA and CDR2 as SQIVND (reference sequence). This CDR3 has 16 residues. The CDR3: CASSPYGTSSYNEQFF. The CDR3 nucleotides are TGTGCCAGTAGCCCCTACGGGACTAGCTCCTACAATGAGCAGTTCTTC.

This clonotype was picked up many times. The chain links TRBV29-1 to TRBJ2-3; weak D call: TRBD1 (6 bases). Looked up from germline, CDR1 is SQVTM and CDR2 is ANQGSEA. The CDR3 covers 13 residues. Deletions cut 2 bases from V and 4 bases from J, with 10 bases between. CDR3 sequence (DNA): TGCAGCGTTGAACGGCAGGGGCCAGATACGCAGTATTTT. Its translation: CSVERQGPDTQYF.